This T cell receptor (beta chain) was recovered during a study of spatial heterogeneity in lung cancer. The length of the CDR3 is 12 residues. Germline-derived CDR1 and CDR2 are DFQATT and SNEGSKA (reference sequence). V shed 8 bases and J 6 bases; nucleotides not matched to a gene: 7. Regarding the study as a whole: Counts of expanded alpha and beta TCRs within tumors tracked the tumor nonsynonymous mutation count.

TCRdb passed the 5' RACE reads through MiXCR, listing each CDR3 protein once. The sample records 9,500 to 10,000 distinct CDR3 sequences, nearly 6.5% being singletons. By proportion, this clonotype is medium-sized. The antigen is unknown. As for time point: sample taken at primary tumor resection. J is TRBJ1-5 and V is TRBV20-1; 7 bases are a match to TRBD1. The TCR was taken from a male donor with early-stage non-small cell lung cancer. The sequenced sample was lung tumor tissue, obtained at surgery. CDR3 loop: CSRDRVSQPQHF. The CDR3 DNA reads as TGCAGTCGTGACAGGGTAAGTCAGCCCCAGCATTTT.